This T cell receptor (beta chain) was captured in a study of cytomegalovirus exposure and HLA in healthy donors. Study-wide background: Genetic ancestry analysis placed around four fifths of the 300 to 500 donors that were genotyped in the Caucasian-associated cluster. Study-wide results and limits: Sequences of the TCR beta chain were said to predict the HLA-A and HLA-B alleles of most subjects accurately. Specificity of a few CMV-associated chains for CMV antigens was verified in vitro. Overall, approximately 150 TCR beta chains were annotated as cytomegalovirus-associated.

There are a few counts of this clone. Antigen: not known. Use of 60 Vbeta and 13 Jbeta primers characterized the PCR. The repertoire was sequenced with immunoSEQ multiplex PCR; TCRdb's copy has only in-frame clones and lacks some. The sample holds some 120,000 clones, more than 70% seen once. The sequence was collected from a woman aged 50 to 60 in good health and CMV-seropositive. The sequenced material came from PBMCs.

The CDR3: CASSWAHGRGTYEQYF. CDR3 coding DNA: TGTGCCAGCAGCTGGGCCCATGGGCGGGGGACCTACGAGCAGTACTTC. The rearrangement uses TRBV7-2 and TRBJ2-7; TRBD2 aligns across 7 bases. This CDR3 region has 16 residues. Germline values: CDR1 SGHTA, CDR2 FQGNSA. The trim removed 4 bases at V and 2 bases at J, leaving 11 bases unmatched.